This note documents a single T cell receptor (beta chain) sequence. This record comes from a study of blood T cell repertoires in COVID-19. Some clones are missing from TCRdb's copy, which holds only in-frame ones; the method was immunoSEQ multiplex PCR. The sample includes around 150,000 clones, approximately 86% seen only once; the top ten take approximately 8%. CDR1 SGHTA and CDR2 FQGTGA come from the germline V gene. The CDR3 loop spans 13 amino acids. Trimming cost V 5 bases and J 6 bases; bases outside gene matches: 4. The source of this sequence is a man aged 55 to 70 with acute or convalescent COVID-19. The chain is built from TRBV7-3 and TRBJ2-3; 8 nucleotides match TRBD1. Sequences were obtained from peripheral blood. CDR3 loop: CASSPDRGDTQYF. The CDR3 DNA reads TGTGCCAGCAGCCCAGACAGGGGCGATACGCAGTATTTT. The full variable domain, rest sourced from reference TRBV7-3 and TRBJ2-3, is GAGVSQTPSNKVTEKGKYVELRCDPISGHTALYWYRQSLGQGPEFLIYFQGTGAADDSGLPNDRFFAVRPEGSVSTLKIQRTERGDSAVYLCASSPDRGDTQYFGPGTRLTVL.